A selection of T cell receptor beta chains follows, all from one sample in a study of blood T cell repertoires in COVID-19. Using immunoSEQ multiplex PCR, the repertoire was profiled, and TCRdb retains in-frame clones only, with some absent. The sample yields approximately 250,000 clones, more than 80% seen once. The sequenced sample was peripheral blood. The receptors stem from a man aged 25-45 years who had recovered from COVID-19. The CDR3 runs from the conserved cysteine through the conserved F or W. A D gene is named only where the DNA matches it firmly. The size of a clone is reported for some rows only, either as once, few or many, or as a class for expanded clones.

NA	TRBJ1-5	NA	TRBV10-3	TGTGCCATCAGGGAACAGGGTAATCAGCCCCAGCATTTT	CAIREQGNQPQHF
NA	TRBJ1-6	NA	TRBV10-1	TGCGCCAGCAGTGAGTCTCGGACAGAAAATTCACCCCTCCACTTT	CASSESRTENSPLHF
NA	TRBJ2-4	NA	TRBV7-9	TGTGCCAGCAGCTTGGGGAGGAACATTCAGTACTTC	CASSLGRNIQYF
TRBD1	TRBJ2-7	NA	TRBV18	TGTGCCAGCTCACCAATGGGGGGACAGGGGGGAAGCGAGCAGTACTTC	CASSPMGGQGGSEQYF
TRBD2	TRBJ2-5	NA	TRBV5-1	TGCGCCAGCAGCTTGGCCGTATCGAGAGCGGGGGGTTTCCAAAGGACCCAGTACTTC	CASSLAVSRAGGFQRTQYF
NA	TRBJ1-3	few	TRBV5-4	TGTGCCAGCAGCTCAGAGTTACGGGCCCTGGAGGACACCATATATTTT	CASSSELRALEDTIYF
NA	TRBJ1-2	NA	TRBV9	TGTGCCAGCAGCGCTCCGGTGGAGGCAACTAACTATGGCTACACCTTC	CASSAPVEATNYGYTF
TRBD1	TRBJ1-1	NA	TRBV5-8	TGTGCCAGCAGCGGGACAGCGAACACTGAAGCTTTCTTT	CASSGTANTEAFF
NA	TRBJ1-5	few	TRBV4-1	TGCGCCAGCAGCCCCTATACGGAGGGCAATCAGCCCCAGCATTTT	CASSPYTEGNQPQHF
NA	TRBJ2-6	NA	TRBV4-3	TGCGCCAGCAGCCAAGACATCACTTCTGGGGCCAACGTCCTGACTTTC	CASSQDITSGANVLTF
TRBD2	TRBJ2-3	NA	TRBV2	TGTGCCACGAAGCTGGCTGAGGCGGGGGGGCCAGTAGATACGCAGTATTTT	CATKLAEAGGPVDTQYF
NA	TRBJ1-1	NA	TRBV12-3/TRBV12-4	TGTGCCAGCAGTTTAACCCTCGGCACTGAAGCTTTCTTT	CASSLTLGTEAFF
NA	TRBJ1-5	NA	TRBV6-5	TGTGCCAGCACGGAGGGGAAAGGCCAGCCCCAGCATTTT	CASTEGKGQPQHF
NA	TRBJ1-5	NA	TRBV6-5	TGTGCCAGCAATCCAGGCAATCAGCCCCAGCATTTT	CASNPGNQPQHF
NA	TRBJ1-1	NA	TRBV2	TGTGCCAGCAGGCGACAGCTGAACACTGAAGCTTTCTTT	CASRRQLNTEAFF
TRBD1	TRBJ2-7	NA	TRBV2	TGTGCCAGCAGCCCCGCAGGGGGCTTGTACGAGCAGTACTTC	CASSPAGGLYEQYF
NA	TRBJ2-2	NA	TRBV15	TGTGCCACCAGCAGAGATCCAGGGATGACTAGCGGGGAGCTGTTTTTT	CATSRDPGMTSGELFF
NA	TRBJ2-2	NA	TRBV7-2	TGTGCCAGCAGCTTAGTGGGGGGTCGTAACACCGGGGAGCTGTTTTTT	CASSLVGGRNTGELFF
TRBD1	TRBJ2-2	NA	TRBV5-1	TGCGCCAGCAGCTCGGGGACAGGGTTGGACGGGGAGCTGTTTTTT	CASSSGTGLDGELFF
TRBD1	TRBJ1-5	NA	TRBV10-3	TGTGCCACCAACTCGCGAAAGGGGGCAGGGCAGCCCCAGCATTTT	CATNSRKGAGQPQHF
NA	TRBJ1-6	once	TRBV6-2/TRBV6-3	TGTGCCAGCGGCCCCCGGGACAAACGTTCACCCCTCCACTTT	CASGPRDKRSPLHF
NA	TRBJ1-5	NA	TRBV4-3	TGCGCCAGCAGCCGGATCCTGGGGGGGGATCAGCCCCAGCATTTT	CASSRILGGDQPQHF
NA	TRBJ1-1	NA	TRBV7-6	TGTGCCAGCAGCTTCCTTAACGGGGAAGGGAACACTGAAGCTTTCTTT	CASSFLNGEGNTEAFF
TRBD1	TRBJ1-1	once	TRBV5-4	TGTGCCAGCAATCCGCGAGGGACAGGGAACACTGAAGCTTTCTTT	CASNPRGTGNTEAFF
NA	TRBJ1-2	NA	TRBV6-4	TGTGCCAGCAGTGACTCGGAGTGGACAGCAGCTAACTATGGCTACACCTTC	CASSDSEWTAANYGYTF
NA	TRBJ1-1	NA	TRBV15	TGTGCCACCTCCGGACAGCCTTACACTGAAGCTTTCTTT	CATSGQPYTEAFF
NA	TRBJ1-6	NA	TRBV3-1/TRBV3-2	TGTGCCAGCAGCCGGGACTTCGGGGGTTCACCCCTCCACTTT	CASSRDFGGSPLHF
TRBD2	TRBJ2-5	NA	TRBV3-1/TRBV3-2	TGTGCCAGCAGCCCGATGGGGGGGCAAGAGACCCAGTACTTC	CASSPMGGQETQYF
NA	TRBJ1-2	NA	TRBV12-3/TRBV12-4	TGTGCCAGCAGATCGACAGTCTCCTATGGCTACACCTTC	CASRSTVSYGYTF
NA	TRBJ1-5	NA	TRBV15	TGTGCCACCAGCACGTATCTATCCCCAGGTTACCACAATCAGCCCCAGCATTTT	CATSTYLSPGYHNQPQHF
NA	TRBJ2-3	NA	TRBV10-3	TGTGCCATCAGGCCCACTACCCCTAGCACAGATACGCAGTATTTT	CAIRPTTPSTDTQYF
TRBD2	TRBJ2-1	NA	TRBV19	TGTGCCAGTAGTATGGGCCTAGCGGTAATTTATGAGCAGTTCTTC	CASSMGLAVIYEQFF
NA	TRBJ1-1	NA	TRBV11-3	TGTGCCAGCAGCTTTCACAGGGACGGTGAAGCTTTCTTT	CASSFHRDGEAFF
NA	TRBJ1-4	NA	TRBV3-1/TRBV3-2	TGTGCCAGCAGCCAATATACAGGGTCTAATGAAAAACTGTTTTTT	CASSQYTGSNEKLFF
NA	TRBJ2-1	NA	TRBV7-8	TGTGCCAGCAGCTTAGTAAGGGACTCCATCAATGAGCAGTTCTTC	CASSLVRDSINEQFF
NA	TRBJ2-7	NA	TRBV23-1	TGCGCCAGCAAGAGGTACGAGCAGTACTTC	CASKRYEQYF
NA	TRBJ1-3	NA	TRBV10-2	TGCGCCAGCAGCTTGCCGGGCATGGAGGGCACCATATATTTT	CASSLPGMEGTIYF
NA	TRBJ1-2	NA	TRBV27	TGTGCCAGCAGGGCAGGGGACGGCTACACCTTC	CASRAGDGYTF
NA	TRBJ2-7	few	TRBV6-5	TGTGCCAGCAGGCCCGGGACACCCGTTGTCGAGCAGTACTTC	CASRPGTPVVEQYF
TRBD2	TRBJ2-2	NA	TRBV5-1	TGCGCCAGCAGCCTCACCGGGACTAGTATCACCGGGGAGCTGTTTTTT	CASSLTGTSITGELFF
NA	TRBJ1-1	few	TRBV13	TGTGCCAGCAGCTCCCCCCAGCTAGGTGAAGCTTTCTTT	CASSSPQLGEAFF
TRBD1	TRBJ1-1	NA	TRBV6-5	TGTGCCAGCACCGGGACAGGGGCCAACACTGAAGCTTTCTTT	CASTGTGANTEAFF
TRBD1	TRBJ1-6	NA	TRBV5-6	TGTGCCAGCAGCTTTATGACAGGGGATAATTCACCCCTCCACTTT	CASSFMTGDNSPLHF
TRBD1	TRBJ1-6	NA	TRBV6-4	TGTGCCAGCAGTACCGGGACAGAAAATTCACCCCTCCACTTT	CASSTGTENSPLHF
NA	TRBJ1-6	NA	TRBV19	TGTGCCAGTGGGGGGGTGGCAGGTTCACCCCTCCACTTT	CASGGVAGSPLHF
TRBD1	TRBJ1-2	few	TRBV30	TGTGCCTGGAGTCCGGACAGGGAATATGGCTACACCTTC	CAWSPDREYGYTF
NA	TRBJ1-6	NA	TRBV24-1	TGTGCCACCAGTGAGGGGACATTCAATAATTCACCCCTCCACTTT	CATSEGTFNNSPLHF
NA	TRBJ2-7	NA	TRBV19	TGTGCCAGTAGTTTCTCCAGCGTACTCTACGAGCAGTACTTC	CASSFSSVLYEQYF